The sequence of this T cell receptor beta chain was determined in a study of cytomegalovirus exposure and HLA in healthy donors. The PCR employed 60 Vbeta primers together with 13 Jbeta primers. The assay was immunoSEQ multiplex PCR, and TCRdb's table has in-frame clones only and misses some. This sample carries about 220,000 clones, about 70% of them seen once, and the ten largest clones take under 2%. The length of the CDR3 is 14 residues. Germline lookup yields CDR1 MNHEY and CDR2 SMNVEV (reference sequence). The J segment lost 3 bases and the V segment lost 6 bases, leaving 5 bases of the junction unmatched. Study results and limitations: HLA allele associations emerged for about 18,000 TCR beta sequences in a later analysis, at 0.05 false discovery rate.

Concerning this clone: As yet, its antigen is unknown.

The chain has TRBV27 and TRBJ2-3; the match to TRBD1 covers 8 bases. The TCR was taken from a woman in her 30s in good health and CMV-seronegative. Material: PBMCs. The CDR3 coding sequence is TGTGCCAGCAGGCCAGGGGGCTCGACAGATACGCAGTATTTT. Translating it yields CASRPGGSTDTQYF.